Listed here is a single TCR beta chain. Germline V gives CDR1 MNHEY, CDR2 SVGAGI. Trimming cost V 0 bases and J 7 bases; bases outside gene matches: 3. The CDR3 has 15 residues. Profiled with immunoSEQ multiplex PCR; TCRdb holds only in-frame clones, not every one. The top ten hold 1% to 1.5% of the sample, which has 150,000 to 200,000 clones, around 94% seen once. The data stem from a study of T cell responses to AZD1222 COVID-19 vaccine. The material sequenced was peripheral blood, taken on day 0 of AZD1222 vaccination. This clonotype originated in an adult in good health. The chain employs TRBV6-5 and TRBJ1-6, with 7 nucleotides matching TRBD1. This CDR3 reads CASSYSDRENSPLHF. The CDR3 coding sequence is TGTGCCAGCAGTTACTCCGACAGGGAAAATTCACCCCTCCACTTT.